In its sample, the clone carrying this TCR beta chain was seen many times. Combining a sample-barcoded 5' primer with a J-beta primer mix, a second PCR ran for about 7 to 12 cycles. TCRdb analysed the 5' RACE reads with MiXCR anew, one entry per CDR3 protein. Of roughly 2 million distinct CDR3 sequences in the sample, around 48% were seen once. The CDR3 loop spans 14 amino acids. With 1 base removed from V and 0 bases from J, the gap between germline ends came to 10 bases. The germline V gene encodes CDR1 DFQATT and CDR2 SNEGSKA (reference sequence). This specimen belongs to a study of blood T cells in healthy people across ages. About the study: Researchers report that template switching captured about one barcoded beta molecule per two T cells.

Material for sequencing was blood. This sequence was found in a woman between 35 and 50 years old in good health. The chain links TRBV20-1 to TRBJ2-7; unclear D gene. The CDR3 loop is CSARGSGSSYEQYF. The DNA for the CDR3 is TGCAGTGCTAGAGGGTCAGGCAGCTCCTACGAGCAGTACTTC.